This TCR beta chain was found in a study of T cell responses to AZD1222 COVID-19 vaccine. Study results and limitations: Dominant CD4 TCR responses targeted spike regions 160-218 and 743-854. When two AZD1222 doses had been given, Spike-specific TCR breadth and depth rose.

Trimming stripped 2 bases from V and 4 bases from J, with 18 bases between. The CDR3 sequence is 16 residues long. Germline V CDR1 and CDR2: MNHNS, SASEGT. Details on this clone: Antigen unknown.

Clones were read by immunoSEQ multiplex PCR, and TCRdb kept only the in-frame ones, dropping some. The table records 86,000 or so clones, approximately 89% of them present only once. Sequenced here: peripheral blood, sampled on day 0 of AZD1222 vaccination. The rearrangement uses TRBV6-1 and TRBJ2-7, with D unclear. This receptor was obtained from an adult in good health. CDR3 in DNA: TGTGCCAGCAGTGAATTTTTAACCGCTACCCCGTACGAGCAGTACTTC. This gives the protein CASSEFLTATPYEQYF.